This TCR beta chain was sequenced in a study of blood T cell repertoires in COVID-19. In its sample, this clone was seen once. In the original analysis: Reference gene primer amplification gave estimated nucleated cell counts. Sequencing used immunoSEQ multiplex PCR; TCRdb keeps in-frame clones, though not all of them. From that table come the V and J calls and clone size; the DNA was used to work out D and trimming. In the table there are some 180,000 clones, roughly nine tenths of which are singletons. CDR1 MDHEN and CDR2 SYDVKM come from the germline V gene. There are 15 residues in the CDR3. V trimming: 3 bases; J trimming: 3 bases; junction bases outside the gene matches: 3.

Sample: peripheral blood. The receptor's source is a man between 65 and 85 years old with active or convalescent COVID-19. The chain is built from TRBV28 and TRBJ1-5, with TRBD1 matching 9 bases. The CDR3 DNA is TGTGCCAGCAGTTTTGACAGGGGGATCAATCAGCCCCAGCATTTT. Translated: CASSFDRGINQPQHF.